This is a list of T cell receptor beta chains from one sample in a study of cytomegalovirus exposure and HLA in healthy donors. Generated by immunoSEQ multiplex PCR, the TCRdb table keeps only in-frame clones and is missing some. In the table there are roughly 130,000 clones, around 85% of which are singletons. The sample taken for sequencing was PBMCs. Receptor source: a man aged 18-30 years in good health and CMV-seronegative. The CDR3 runs from the conserved cysteine through the conserved F or W. The D gene is left open where the match is weak. Expanded clones get a size class; other rows say once, few or many, or leave the size out.

D	size	V	J	DNA	CDR3
TRBD1	.	TRBV7-6	TRBJ2-1	TGTGCCAGCAGCCCAACCTGGGACAGGACCCTGAATGAGCAGTTCTTC	CASSPTWDRTLNEQFF
.	once	TRBV6-1	TRBJ1-1	TGTGCCAGCAGTGAAGCGGGGGGGCGGAGTACTGAAGCTTTCTTT	CASSEAGGRSTEAFF
TRBD2	.	TRBV5-6	TRBJ2-1	TGTGCCAGCAGCTTCCCGGGACTAGCGGACACCAGGCAACGGCAGTTCTTC	CASSFPGLADTRQRQFF
.	once	TRBV27	TRBJ2-5	TGTGCCAGCAGGCGGCTCGCGAGGGAGATAGAGACCCAGTACTTC	CASRRLAREIETQYF
TRBD2	.	TRBV13	TRBJ2-7	TGTGCCAGCACCTCAGCGGGGGTCTACGAGCAGTACTTC	CASTSAGVYEQYF
.	.	TRBV27	TRBJ1-5	TGTGCCAGCAGCTTAGGGGCGGTTAGCAATCAGCCCCAGCATTTT	CASSLGAVSNQPQHF
TRBD1	.	TRBV2	TRBJ2-1	TGTGCCAGACAGGGGGACGGCTACAATGAGCAGTTCTTC	CARQGDGYNEQFF
.	.	TRBV7-9	TRBJ2-7	TGTGCCAGCAGCTTCCGGGACACACTCTACGAGCAGTACTTC	CASSFRDTLYEQYF
TRBD2	.	TRBV7-2	TRBJ2-7	TGTGCCAGCAGCTCTAGTGGGGGGACTAGCGGTGGAAAGTACTTC	CASSSSGGTSGGKYF
TRBD2	.	TRBV7-9	TRBJ2-1	TGTGCCAGCAGCTTGGGGACTAACCCCAATGAGCAGTTCTTC	CASSLGTNPNEQFF
TRBD2	.	TRBV29-1	TRBJ2-3	TGCAGCGTTGACTTGGCGGGGGGGCGAGTGGGCACAGATACGCAGTATTTT	CSVDLAGGRVGTDTQYF
.	.	TRBV15	TRBJ1-2	TGTGCCACCAGCATCCAACAGTTAGCTAACTATGGCTACACCTTC	CATSIQQLANYGYTF
.	few	TRBV18	TRBJ2-7	TGTGCCAGCTCCGGACAGCTTTATAGCTCCTACGAGCAGTACTTC	CASSGQLYSSYEQYF
.	.	TRBV2	TRBJ2-2	TGTGCCAGCAGTCTCCTGCGGATCAACACCGGGGAGCTGTTTTTT	CASSLLRINTGELFF
TRBD2	.	TRBV5-1	TRBJ2-7	TGCGCCAGCAGCTTGCCGACTAGCGGGGTGTACGAGCAGTACTTC	CASSLPTSGVYEQYF
TRBD1	.	TRBV28	TRBJ1-1	TGTGCCAGCAGGACGGACAGGGCAGCTTTCTTT	CASRTDRAAFF
TRBD1	.	TRBV5-6	TRBJ2-5	TGTGCCAGCAGCTCCCCGGACAGGGCTCAAGAGACCCAGTACTTC	CASSSPDRAQETQYF
TRBD1	once	TRBV7-9	TRBJ2-1	TGTGCCAGCAGCTTATGGGTGGACAGGCCTTACAATGAGCAGTTCTTC	CASSLWVDRPYNEQFF
TRBD1	.	TRBV4-3	TRBJ2-3	TGCGCCAGCAGCCAAGGGGGGACAGGGGCGGGAGATACGCAGTATTTT	CASSQGGTGAGDTQYF
.	.	TRBV7-2	TRBJ1-2	TGTGCCAGCAGCTTTGGGGCGCTTAACTATGGCTACACCTTC	CASSFGALNYGYTF
TRBD1	few	TRBV27	TRBJ2-7	TGTGCCAGCAGTTTATCGACCCCGGACAGGTGGCCCAACGAGCAGTACTTC	CASSLSTPDRWPNEQYF
TRBD1	.	TRBV6-6	TRBJ2-1	TGTGCCAGCAGTCCTCCGGGACAGTACTACAATGAGCAGTTCTTC	CASSPPGQYYNEQFF
.	.	TRBV5-4	TRBJ2-1	TGTGCCAGCAGCGTGGGCAACATCCGCTCCTACAATGAGCAGTTCTTC	CASSVGNIRSYNEQFF
TRBD2	once	TRBV19	TRBJ2-3	TGTGCCAGTAGTATGTGGGCGGGAGTCGGTGGAGATACGCAGTATTTT	CASSMWAGVGGDTQYF
.	.	TRBV5-4	TRBJ2-7	TGTGCCAGCAGCTTCGGAGGGGTGGGCGAGCAGTACTTC	CASSFGGVGEQYF
.	.	TRBV6-5	TRBJ2-7	TGTGCCAGCAGTTACACCTACGACGGGGCCTACGAGCAGTACTTC	CASSYTYDGAYEQYF
.	few	TRBV5-6	TRBJ1-1	TGTGCCAGCAGCTTGGTACACGTTGAAGCTTTCTTT	CASSLVHVEAFF
.	.	TRBV4-1	TRBJ2-1	TGCGCCAGCAGCCACCGATCCGGGGTCCCCTACACCAATGAGCAGTTCTTC	CASSHRSGVPYTNEQFF
.	.	TRBV27	TRBJ2-1	TGTGCCAGCAGTTTTACGGGCCTAGGACGGGGTATCGGGAATGAGCAGTTCTTC	CASSFTGLGRGIGNEQFF
TRBD1	.	TRBV4-2	TRBJ2-7	TGTGCCAGCGCCGTTTTAGATGGGGACAGCTCGGGGGAGCAGTACTTC	CASAVLDGDSSGEQYF
TRBD2	.	TRBV27	TRBJ2-1	TGTGCCAGCAACTTCGGGGGTAGCGGGAACAATGAGCAGTTCTTC	CASNFGGSGNNEQFF
.	.	TRBV5-1	TRBJ2-5	TGCGCCAGCAGCCTGCAGGGGTCTCAAGAGACCCAGTACTTC	CASSLQGSQETQYF
TRBD2	few	TRBV10-3	TRBJ2-7	TGTGCCGCCAGGACTAGCGGCCTATCCTACGAGCAGTACTTC	CAARTSGLSYEQYF
.	many	TRBV28	TRBJ1-5	TGTGCCAGCAGTTATGGCCAGCCCCAGCATTTT	CASSYGQPQHF
.	.	TRBV4-1	TRBJ2-7	TGCGCCAGCAGCCAAGGTTATAGGACTTCCTACGAGCAGTACTTC	CASSQGYRTSYEQYF
.	.	TRBV27	TRBJ2-1	TGTGCCAGCAGTTTATCGTCGGGGTCCTACAATGAGCAGTTCTTC	CASSLSSGSYNEQFF
TRBD2	few	TRBV4-1	TRBJ2-1	TGCGCCAGCAGCTTAATTCAACCTAAAGCGGGAGGGCCTCGCAATGAGCAGTTCTTC	CASSLIQPKAGGPRNEQFF
TRBD2	.	TRBV15	TRBJ2-7	TGTGCCACCAGCAGAAATCCTTCTAGCGGGGGTTACGAGCAGTACTTC	CATSRNPSSGGYEQYF
.	.	TRBV6-6	TRBJ1-5	TGTGCCAGCAGTTACTCGTCAGGGGTGGGCAATCAGCCCCAGCATTTT	CASSYSSGVGNQPQHF
.	once	TRBV7-2	TRBJ2-5	TGTGCCAGCAGCAAAGGGCAGGGAATGGAGACCCAGTACTTC	CASSKGQGMETQYF
.	.	TRBV11-2	TRBJ1-2	TGTGCCAGCAGATGGGTTTTGGGCTTTCGGGGTGGCTACACCTTC	CASRWVLGFRGGYTF
TRBD1	.	TRBV7-7	TRBJ2-5	TGTGCCAGCAGCTTAGGGGGGACAGGCGAGACCCAGTACTTC	CASSLGGTGETQYF
.	few	TRBV25-1	TRBJ2-1	TGTGCCAGCAGTGAATTCGGGGATGAGCAGTTCTTC	CASSEFGDEQFF
TRBD2	.	TRBV5-6	TRBJ2-7	TGTGCCAGCAGTCCCGGACTAGCGGGAATCCGCTCCTACGAGCAGTACTTC	CASSPGLAGIRSYEQYF
TRBD1	few	TRBV29-1	TRBJ2-7	TGCAGCGTGATCCGGGACAGTTCCTACGAGCAGTACTTC	CSVIRDSSYEQYF
TRBD1	.	TRBV7-8	TRBJ2-7	TGTGCCAGCAGCGCCGCCCCCGGGACAGGGGACCACGAGCAGTACTTC	CASSAAPGTGDHEQYF
TRBD1	.	TRBV5-1	TRBJ2-1	TGCGCCAGCAGCCCGACAGGGGTCAATGAGCAGTTCTTC	CASSPTGVNEQFF
.	.	TRBV27	TRBJ2-7	TGTGCCAGCGCCCACAGCTCCTACGAGCAGTACTTC	CASAHSSYEQYF
TRBD1	.	TRBV7-9	TRBJ2-7	TGTGCCAGCAGCCCCGGGGACAGGTCCTACGAGCAGTACTTC	CASSPGDRSYEQYF
.	.	TRBV19	TRBJ1-5	TGTGCCAGTAGTTTGGACAAGTTCAATCAGCCCCAGCATTTT	CASSLDKFNQPQHF
TRBD1	.	TRBV7-9	TRBJ1-2	TGTGCCAGCAGCTCCAACAGGGGACGCAACTATGGCTACACCTTC	CASSSNRGRNYGYTF
.	.	TRBV23-1	TRBJ2-4	TGCGCCAGCAGTCAATCCCCCCTAATTGAGGCCAAAAACATTCAGTACTTC	CASSQSPLIEAKNIQYF
.	.	TRBV9	TRBJ1-2	TGTGCCAGCAGCGCCCGGGACACCATTCCGGGTGGCTACACCTTC	CASSARDTIPGGYTF
.	.	TRBV19	TRBJ2-1	TGTGCCAGTAGTATAGGGAGCAGGGGTTATGAGCAGTTCTTC	CASSIGSRGYEQFF
.	once	TRBV6-1	TRBJ1-3	TGTGCCAGCAGTGGGCCAGTTGGAAACACCATATATTTT	CASSGPVGNTIYF
TRBD2	.	TRBV25-1	TRBJ2-7	TGTGCCAGCAGCACTAGCGAATACGAGCAGTACTTC	CASSTSEYEQYF
.	.	TRBV5-1	TRBJ2-2	TGCGCCAGCAGCTTGGGGGCCAGGGACACCGGGGAGCTGTTTTTT	CASSLGARDTGELFF
TRBD1	.	TRBV11-2	TRBJ2-7	TGTGCCAGCAGCCTCCGGGACAGCTCCTACGAGCAGTACTTC	CASSLRDSSYEQYF
.	few	TRBV7-9	TRBJ2-2	TGTGCCAGCAGCTTAGTGACAAGAACGGACGGGGAGCTGTTTTTT	CASSLVTRTDGELFF
.	once	TRBV10-2	TRBJ2-5	TGCGCCAGCAGTGAGTCGCTCGGGAGTGCGACCCAGTACTTC	CASSESLGSATQYF